This T cell receptor (beta chain) appears in the sequencing data of a study of regulatory and conventional T cells in RAG deficiency. With regard to this clone: Its specificity is not known.

The sorted conventional CD4+ T cells were CD25-low and CD127-high, with genomic DNA sequenced. TCRdb's copy holds only in-frame clones and misses some; the assay was immunoSEQ multiplex PCR. The sample includes some 20,000 clones, 90% to 95% seen only once; the top ten take about 0.73%. Study-wide results and caveats: Shannon entropy fell and Simpson indices rose in RAG-deficient patients. Shorter CDR3s in all patient subsets; >75% Treg-Tconv overlap in Omenn.

These data are also associated with another study on regulatory T cells. That paper notes: The PCR used 52 TRBV and 13 TRBJ primers. In patients, unique TRB V-J pairs were restricted and V/J usage skewed, especially in Tregs.

This TCR derives from a human donor in good health. The sample consisted of CD4+ T cells sorted from blood.

The CDR3: CASSLDRRKLFF. DNA for the CDR3: TGTGCCAGCAGCTTGGACAGGCGGAAACTGTTTTTT. The rearrangement joins TRBV5-5 to TRBJ1-4; D perhaps matches TRBD1 (5 bases). Trimming left V 0 bases short and J 11 bases short, with 8 bases between. This CDR3 has 12 residues. Germline V gives CDR1 SGHKS, CDR2 YYEKEE (reference sequence).